One and the same sample provided the 14 T cell receptor beta chains below, sequenced in a study of CD8 T cells in ankylosing spondylitis. TCRdb itself ran the 5' RACE reads through MiXCR, one entry per CDR3 protein. This table holds nearly 250,000 distinct CDR3 sequences, roughly 32% found once. Material for sequencing was blood, either unsorted or a sorted T cell fraction (not recorded which). The receptors were sampled from a male donor with ankylosing spondylitis or in good health (not recorded which).

The count of this clonotype is one. The gene calls are TRBV29-1 and TRBJ2-7, with 9 bases fitting TRBD1. The germline V gene encodes CDR1 SQVTM and CDR2 ANQGSEA. This CDR3 comprises 14 residues. V shed 4 bases, J shed 2 bases, and the junction held 6 bases outside the gene matches. CDR3 sequence (DNA): TGCAGCGTTGTTGACAGGGGGGTTCCCTACGAGCAGTACTTC. Amino acid sequence: CSVVDRGVPYEQYF.

The chain joins TRBV7-6 to TRBJ2-1, with 13 bases identical to TRBD2. Germline CDR1 reads SGHVS; CDR2 reads FNYEAQ. This CDR3 spans 15 amino acids. V dropped 5 bases and J dropped 7; count of bases not matched to a gene: 5. The CDR3 coding sequence is TGTGCCAGCAGCCCGACTAGCGGGGGGAGGAATGAGCAGTTCTTC. Protein sequence: CASSPTSGGRNEQFF.

A few counts support this clonotype. The genes are TRBV7-9 and TRBJ2-7, with D uncertain. CDR3 length: 13 amino acids. V lost 5 bases to trimming and J lost 2 bases, with 10 bases between them. Germline V gene data show CDR1 as SEHNR and CDR2 as FQNEAQ (reference sequence). CDR3 protein: CASSLDLTYEQYF. The DNA of the CDR3 is TGTGCCAGCAGCCTAGACTTAACCTACGAGCAGTACTTC.

The chain combines TRBV6-1 with TRBJ1-2; TRBD1 matches 7 bases. CDR1 MNHNS and CDR2 SASEGT come from the germline V gene. This CDR3 spans 17 amino acids. Unmatched junction bases numbered 15, after V lost 6 bases and J lost 2 bases. In nucleotides, the CDR3 is TGTGCCAGCAGGCCCCCCCTCGGACAGGATCCAAACTATGGCTACACCTTC. It encodes CASRPPLGQDPNYGYTF.

This clonotype was seen more than once but under ten times. CDR3 residues: CAISEDVQPSDGYGYTF. The DNA for the CDR3 is TGTGCCATCAGTGAGGATGTTCAGCCCTCGGATGGGTATGGCTACACCTTC. The J gene is TRBJ1-2, the V gene TRBV10-3; D remains unclear. Trimming pared 2 bases from V and 5 bases from J, leaving 21 bases between. Germline CDR1 is ENHRY and CDR2 is SYGVKD. This CDR3 is 17 amino acids long.

The V call is TRBV7-9, the J call TRBJ2-5; D is unresolved. The germline V and J ends were trimmed by 5 bases and 1 base, with 17 bases remaining between them. Germline V CDR1 and CDR2: SEHNR, FQNEAQ (reference sequence). This CDR3 is 16 amino acids long. The CDR3 loop reads CASSPSRLRSQETQYF. CDR3 DNA sequence: TGTGCCAGCAGCCCCAGCCGTCTACGAAGCCAAGAGACCCAGTACTTC.

This clonotype showed up just once. The V gene is TRBV5-1, the J gene TRBJ2-7; D uncertain. Trimming took 2 bases from V and 5 from J, leaving 8 bases between them. This CDR3 is built from 12 residues. CDR1 is SGHRS, CDR2 YFSETQ, per germline. The CDR3 spells CASSFLGDEQYF. The DNA for the CDR3 is TGCGCCAGCAGCTTTCTTGGGGACGAGCAGTACTTC.

The CDR3 coding sequence is TGTGCCAGCAGTCCCCTCTTAGGCTTAGGACGGAACACTGAAGCTTTCTTT. Translation: CASSPLLGLGRNTEAFF. V is TRBV27 and J is TRBJ1-1; no firm D call. Per germline, CDR1 MNHEY and CDR2 SMNVEV (reference sequence). Trimming shortened V by 5 bases and J by 1 base, and 20 bases separated the two germline ends. The CDR3 has 17 residues.

This clonotype was detected many times. This chain joins TRBV20-1 and TRBJ1-6; no clear D. Germline lookup yields CDR1 DFQATT and CDR2 SNEGSKA (reference sequence). The CDR3 extends over 14 amino acids. Trimming stripped 3 bases from V and 3 bases from J, with 9 bases between. The CDR3 region has the DNA TGCAGTGCTAGTAAGGAGGGCTATAATTCACCCCTCCACTTT. This encodes CSASKEGYNSPLHF.

CDR3 bases: TGCAGTGCTAGAGATTCGGGCCCGAGTAACTCTGGGGCCAACGTCCTGACTTTC. Translating gives CSARDSGPSNSGANVLTF. The rearrangement uses TRBV20-1 and TRBJ2-6; D not resolved. V was cut by 0 bases and J by 0 bases, with 15 bases left in between. Germline V gene lookup returns CDR1 DFQATT and CDR2 SNEGSKA (reference sequence). This CDR3 has 18 residues.

The chain combines TRBV12-5 with TRBJ2-5; D not certain. Per germline, CDR1 LGHNT and CDR2 FRNRAP. The CDR3 runs to 14 residues. Trimming shortened V by 1 base and J by 5 bases, and 11 bases separated the two germline ends. As DNA, the CDR3 is TGTGCTAGTGGTTTGGACCTGACCGCGGAGACCCAGTACTTC. The encoded protein is CASGLDLTAETQYF.

This clonotype was seen at least ten times. V and J are TRBV10-3 and TRBJ2-7; 9 nucleotides align to TRBD2. CDR3 length: 15 residues. The germline V gene encodes CDR1 ENHRY and CDR2 SYGVKD. V dropped 2 bases and J dropped 1; count of bases not matched to a gene: 3. CDR3 residues: CAISESSGGSYEQYF. In nucleotides, the CDR3 is TGTGCCATCAGTGAGAGTAGCGGGGGATCCTACGAGCAGTACTTC.

This clonotype was counted between two and nine times. V gene TRBV20-1 combines with J gene TRBJ1-2; perhaps TRBD1 as D (5 bases). V was shortened by 2 bases and J by 4 bases, with 17 bases between the two germline ends. CDR1 is DFQATT and CDR2 is SNEGSKA in the germline V gene (reference sequence). The CDR3 has 15 residues. The CDR3 sequence is CSARLNLPRGYGYTF. The CDR3 DNA is TGCAGTGCTAGATTGAACCTCCCAAGGGGCTATGGCTACACCTTC.

The chain has TRBV20-1 and TRBJ1-5, with 8 bases that match TRBD1. Germline V gene data show CDR1 as DFQATT and CDR2 as SNEGSKA (reference sequence). With 4 bases clipped from V and 3 bases from J, the junction kept 5 bases outside the gene matches. This CDR3 comprises 14 residues. CDR3 amino acids: CSAIIQGDNQPQHF. The CDR3 DNA reads TGCAGTGCTATAATACAGGGGGACAATCAGCCCCAGCATTTT.